These T cell receptor beta chains were read from a single sample in a study of cytomegalovirus exposure and HLA in healthy donors. Assay used: immunoSEQ multiplex PCR; TCRdb lists only in-frame clones, some missing. The data show about 140,000 clones, 70% to 75% seen once. Sequencing input: PBMCs. The origin of the receptors is a woman aged 40-49 years in good health and CMV-seronegative. Each CDR3 is given with its conserved first and last residue. The D gene is left open where the match is weak.

d_call: NA
v_call: TRBV7-9
j_call: TRBJ1-5
cdr3_aa: CASSFGGGEPQHF

d_call: NA
v_call: TRBV4-1
j_call: TRBJ2-1
cdr3_aa: CASSQLGGGSRGQFF

d_call: NA
v_call: TRBV5-1
j_call: TRBJ1-1
cdr3_aa: CASSLDGSTTEAFF

d_call: NA
v_call: TRBV5-1
j_call: TRBJ1-6
cdr3_aa: CASSSTAGPWDSPLHF

d_call: TRBD1
v_call: TRBV6-6
j_call: TRBJ1-1
cdr3_aa: CASSSAGQGMAEAFF

d_call: TRBD1
v_call: TRBV28
j_call: TRBJ1-6
cdr3_aa: CASRSRGQPNSPLHF

d_call: NA
v_call: TRBV28
j_call: TRBJ1-4
cdr3_aa: CASSLQGWREKLFF

d_call: NA
v_call: TRBV19
j_call: TRBJ1-1
cdr3_aa: CASSIGQGSTEAFF

d_call: TRBD2
v_call: TRBV4-2
j_call: TRBJ2-2
cdr3_aa: CASSQDRQRGAAGELFF

d_call: TRBD2
v_call: TRBV12-5
j_call: TRBJ2-1
cdr3_aa: CASGLRLAGVNNEQFF